This T cell receptor beta chain was captured in a study of CD8 T cells in Susac syndrome. The V gene lost 4 bases and the J gene lost 0 bases, with 12 bases spanning the gap. The CDR3 consists of 16 residues. Germline V gene sequence: CDR1 SNHLY, CDR2 FYNNEI. It was with random hexamers that roughly 0.45 to 1 ug RNA was reverse transcribed. One entry per CDR3 protein, called by TCRdb with MiXCR from the immunoSEQ multiplex PCR reads. Among 90,000 to 150,000 distinct CDR3 sequences listed, 85% to 95% were seen once. The receptor's source is a human donor in good health. Input material: CD4+ T cells from PBMCs. This chain joins TRBV2 and TRBJ2-2; D possibly corresponds to TRBD1 (5 bases). The DNA of the CDR3 is TGTGCCAGCAGTGCCGTCAAGGGGCCGAACACCGGGGAGCTGTTTTTT. Translating gives CASSAVKGPNTGELFF. Based on the CDR3 plus reference TRBV2 and TRBJ2-2, the full variable domain is EPEVTQTPSHQVTQMGQEVILRCVPISNHLYFYWYRQILGQKVEFLVSFYNNEISEKSEIFDDQFSVERPDGSNFTLKIRSTKLEDSAMYFCASSAVKGPNTGELFFGEGSRLTVL.